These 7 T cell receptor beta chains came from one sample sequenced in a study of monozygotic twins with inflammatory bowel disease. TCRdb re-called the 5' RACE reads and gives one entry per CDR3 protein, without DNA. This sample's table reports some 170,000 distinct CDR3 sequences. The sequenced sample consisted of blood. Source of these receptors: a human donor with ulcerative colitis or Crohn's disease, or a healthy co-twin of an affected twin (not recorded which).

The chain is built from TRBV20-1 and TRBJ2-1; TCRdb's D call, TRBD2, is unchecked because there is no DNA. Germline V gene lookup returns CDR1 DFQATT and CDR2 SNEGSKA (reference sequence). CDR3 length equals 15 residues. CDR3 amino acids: CSARTSGFFYNEQFF.

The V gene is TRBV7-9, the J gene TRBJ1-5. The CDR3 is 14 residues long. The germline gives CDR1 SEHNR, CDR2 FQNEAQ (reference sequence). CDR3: CASSLPGSNQPQHF.

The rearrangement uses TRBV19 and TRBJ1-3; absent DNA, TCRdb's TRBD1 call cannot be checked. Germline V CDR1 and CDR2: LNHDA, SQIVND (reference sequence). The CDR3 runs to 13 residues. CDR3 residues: CASTPVAGNTIYF.

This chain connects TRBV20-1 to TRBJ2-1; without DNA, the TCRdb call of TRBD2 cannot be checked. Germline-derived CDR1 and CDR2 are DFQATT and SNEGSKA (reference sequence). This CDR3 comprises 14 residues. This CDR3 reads CSAAGGDSYNEQFF.

CDR3 region: CASSHDSNTEAFF. V usage is TRBV5-1 and J usage is TRBJ1-1. In germline, CDR1 is SGHRS, CDR2 YFSETQ. CDR3 length: 13 amino acids.

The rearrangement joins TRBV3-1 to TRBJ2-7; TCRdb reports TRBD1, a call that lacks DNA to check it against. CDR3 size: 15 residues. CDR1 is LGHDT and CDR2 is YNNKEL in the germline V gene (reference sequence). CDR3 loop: CASSPGGREFYEQYF.

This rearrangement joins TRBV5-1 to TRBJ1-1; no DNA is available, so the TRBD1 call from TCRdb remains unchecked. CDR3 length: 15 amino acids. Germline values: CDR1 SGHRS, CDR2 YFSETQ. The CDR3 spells CASSPRTGENTEAFF. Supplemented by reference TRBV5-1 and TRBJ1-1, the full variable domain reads KAGVTQTPRYLIKTRGQQVTLSCSPISGHRSVSWYQQTPGQGLQFLFEYFSETQRNKGNFPGRFSGRQFSNSRSEMNVSTLELGDSALYLCASSPRTGENTEAFFGQGTRLTVV.